This is a list of T cell receptor beta chains from one sample in a study of cytomegalovirus exposure and HLA in healthy donors. The protocol was immunoSEQ multiplex PCR, while the TCRdb copy is restricted to in-frame clones and leaves out a portion. The table lists about 170,000 clones, about 85% of them singletons. Material for sequencing was PBMCs. All receptors come from a man aged 18 to 29 in good health and CMV-seropositive. Each CDR3 is given with its conserved first and last residue. D genes are given only for firm matches. Only some rows state a clone size, as once, few, many or a class for expanded clones.

j_gene: TRBJ2-7
abundance: .
len: 15
v_gene: TRBV6-1
d_gene: .
CDR3nt: TGTGCCAGCAGTGGAAGTTATTGGACAGACTACGAGCAGCACTTC
CDR3aa: CASSGSYWTDYEQHF

j_gene: TRBJ1-1
abundance: .
len: 14
v_gene: TRBV6-1
d_gene: .
CDR3nt: TGTGCCAGCATCACCAATAAGGTGGGGGGGGAAGCTTTCTTT
CDR3aa: CASITNKVGGEAFF

j_gene: TRBJ1-1
abundance: .
len: 13
v_gene: TRBV9
d_gene: .
CDR3nt: TGTGCCAGCAGCGTAGTAGTGTCGATTGAAGCTTTCTTT
CDR3aa: CASSVVVSIEAFF

j_gene: TRBJ1-4
abundance: .
len: 15
v_gene: TRBV15
d_gene: TRBD1
CDR3nt: TGTGCCACCAGCTCCACCGGGACAGAGAGAGAAAAACTGTTTTTT
CDR3aa: CATSSTGTEREKLFF

j_gene: TRBJ1-5
abundance: .
len: 16
v_gene: TRBV6-6
d_gene: .
CDR3nt: TGTGCCAGCAGTACCTCCTACATGAGGAGCAATCAGCCCCAGCATTTT
CDR3aa: CASSTSYMRSNQPQHF

j_gene: TRBJ2-7
abundance: .
len: 16
v_gene: TRBV7-2
d_gene: TRBD2
CDR3nt: TGTGCCAGCAGCTTGTCCCCCCCTAGCGGGGGGTACGAGCAGTACTTC
CDR3aa: CASSLSPPSGGYEQYF

j_gene: TRBJ1-1
abundance: .
len: 13
v_gene: TRBV27
d_gene: TRBD1
CDR3nt: TGTGCCAGCAGTCAGGGGGCGAACACTGAAGCTTTCTTT
CDR3aa: CASSQGANTEAFF

j_gene: TRBJ1-1
abundance: once
len: 14
v_gene: TRBV15
d_gene: .
CDR3nt: TGTGCCACCAGGCCCCAGTACATGAACACTGAAGCTTTCTTT
CDR3aa: CATRPQYMNTEAFF

j_gene: TRBJ2-3
abundance: few
len: 15
v_gene: TRBV4-2
d_gene: TRBD2
CDR3nt: TGTGCCAGCAGCCAGCTAGCGGGGGGACCAGATACGCAGTATTTT
CDR3aa: CASSQLAGGPDTQYF

j_gene: TRBJ2-3
abundance: .
len: 14
v_gene: TRBV6-5
d_gene: .
CDR3nt: TGTGCCAGCAGAATAGGACATGTAGATGGTACGCAGTATTTT
CDR3aa: CASRIGHVDGTQYF

j_gene: TRBJ2-3
abundance: .
len: 19
v_gene: TRBV14
d_gene: TRBD2
CDR3nt: TGTGCCAGCAGCCGACCGACTAGCGGGGGCCCGAACCGCACAGATACGCAGTATTTT
CDR3aa: CASSRPTSGGPNRTDTQYF

j_gene: TRBJ1-5
abundance: .
len: 15
v_gene: TRBV10-2
d_gene: TRBD1
CDR3nt: TGCGCCAGCAGTGACGGACAGGGGCTGTATCAGCCCCAGCATTTT
CDR3aa: CASSDGQGLYQPQHF

j_gene: TRBJ2-7
abundance: .
len: 14
v_gene: TRBV2
d_gene: .
CDR3nt: TGTGCCAGCAGTGAGTCCCCTATTCCCTACGAGCAGTACTTC
CDR3aa: CASSESPIPYEQYF

j_gene: TRBJ1-3
abundance: .
len: 13
v_gene: TRBV7-9
d_gene: .
CDR3nt: TGTGCCAGCAGCTTAGACGGGGGAAACACCATATATTTT
CDR3aa: CASSLDGGNTIYF

j_gene: TRBJ2-7
abundance: .
len: 16
v_gene: TRBV4-3
d_gene: TRBD1
CDR3nt: TGCGCCAGCAGCCAAGGACCGGGACAGGGGAATTACGAGCAGTACTTC
CDR3aa: CASSQGPGQGNYEQYF

j_gene: TRBJ1-5
abundance: .
len: 12
v_gene: TRBV21-1
d_gene: .
CDR3nt: TGTGGTTTCGGACAGGGAGATCAGCCCCAGCATTTT
CDR3aa: CGFGQGDQPQHF

j_gene: TRBJ1-2
abundance: .
len: 13
v_gene: TRBV5-1
d_gene: TRBD1
CDR3nt: TGCGCCAGCAGCGACGGGACAGGGGCTGGCTACACCTTC
CDR3aa: CASSDGTGAGYTF

j_gene: TRBJ2-7
abundance: .
len: 13
v_gene: TRBV2
d_gene: .
CDR3nt: TGTGCCAGCAGATCCGACAAACCGTACGAGCAGTACTTC
CDR3aa: CASRSDKPYEQYF

j_gene: TRBJ2-2
abundance: .
len: 14
v_gene: TRBV7-3
d_gene: .
CDR3nt: TGTGCCAGCAGCCCCACAGGGTCGGGCGGGGAGCTGTTTTTT
CDR3aa: CASSPTGSGGELFF

j_gene: TRBJ1-1
abundance: .
len: 14
v_gene: TRBV30
d_gene: TRBD1
CDR3nt: TGTGCCTGGAGTGCCCCCTCGACAGGGGGCAAAGCTTTCTTT
CDR3aa: CAWSAPSTGGKAFF

j_gene: TRBJ2-7
abundance: .
len: 16
v_gene: TRBV19
d_gene: .
CDR3nt: TGTGCCAGTAGTATCGGGGTATGGGGATCTCCCTACGAGCAGTACTTC
CDR3aa: CASSIGVWGSPYEQYF

j_gene: TRBJ2-2
abundance: .
len: 17
v_gene: TRBV2
d_gene: TRBD2
CDR3nt: TGTGCCAGCAGTGAAGCTCGTCTAGCGGGGGATCCCGGGGAGCTGTTTTTT
CDR3aa: CASSEARLAGDPGELFF

j_gene: TRBJ2-7
abundance: .
len: 14
v_gene: TRBV2
d_gene: TRBD1
CDR3nt: TGTGCCAGCAGTGCAGGACAGGGTAACTACGAGCAGTACTTC
CDR3aa: CASSAGQGNYEQYF